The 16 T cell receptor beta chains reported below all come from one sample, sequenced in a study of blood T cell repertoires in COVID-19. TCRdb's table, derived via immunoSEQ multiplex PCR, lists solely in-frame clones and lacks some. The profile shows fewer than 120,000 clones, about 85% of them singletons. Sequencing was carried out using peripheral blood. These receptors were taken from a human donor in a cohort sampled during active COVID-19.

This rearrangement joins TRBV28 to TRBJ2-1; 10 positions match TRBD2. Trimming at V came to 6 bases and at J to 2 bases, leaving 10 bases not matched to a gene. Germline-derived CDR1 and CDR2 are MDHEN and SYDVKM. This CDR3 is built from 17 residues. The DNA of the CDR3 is TGTGCCAGCAGCCCACCTGGACTAGCGGTCACCTACAATGAGCAGTTCTTC. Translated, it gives CASSPPGLAVTYNEQFF.

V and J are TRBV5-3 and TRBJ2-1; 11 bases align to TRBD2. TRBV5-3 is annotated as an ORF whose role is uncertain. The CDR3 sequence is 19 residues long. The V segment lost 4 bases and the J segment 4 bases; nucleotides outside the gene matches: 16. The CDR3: CARSARGVAGGPRYNEQFF. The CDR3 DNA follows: TGTGCCAGAAGCGCCCGGGGGGTAGCGGGAGGGCCTAGGTACAATGAGCAGTTCTTC.

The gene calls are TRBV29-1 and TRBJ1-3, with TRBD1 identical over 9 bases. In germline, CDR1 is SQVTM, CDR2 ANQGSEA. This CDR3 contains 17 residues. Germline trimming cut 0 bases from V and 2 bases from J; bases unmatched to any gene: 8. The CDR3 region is CSVEDWGQGNAGNTIYF. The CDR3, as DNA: TGCAGCGTTGAAGATTGGGGACAGGGTAATGCTGGAAACACCATATATTTT.

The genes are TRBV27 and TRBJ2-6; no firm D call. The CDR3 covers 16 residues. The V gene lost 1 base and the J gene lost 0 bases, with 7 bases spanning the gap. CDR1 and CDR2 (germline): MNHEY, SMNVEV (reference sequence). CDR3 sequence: CASSLFGYSGANVLTF. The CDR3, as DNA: TGTGCCAGCAGTTTATTCGGGTACTCTGGGGCCAACGTCCTGACTTTC.

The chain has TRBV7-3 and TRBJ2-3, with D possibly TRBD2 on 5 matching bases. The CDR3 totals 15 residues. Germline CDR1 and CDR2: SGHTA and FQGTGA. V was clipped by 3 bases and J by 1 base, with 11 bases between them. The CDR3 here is CASSFLGRGTDTQYF. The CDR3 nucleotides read TGTGCCAGCAGCTTCTTAGGGCGGGGCACAGATACGCAGTATTTT. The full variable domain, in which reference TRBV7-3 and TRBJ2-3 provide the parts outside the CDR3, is GAGVSQTPSNKVTEKGKYVELRCDPISGHTALYWYRQSLGQGPEFLIYFQGTGAADDSGLPNDRFFAVRPEGSVSTLKIQRTERGDSAVYLCASSFLGRGTDTQYFGPGTRLTVL.

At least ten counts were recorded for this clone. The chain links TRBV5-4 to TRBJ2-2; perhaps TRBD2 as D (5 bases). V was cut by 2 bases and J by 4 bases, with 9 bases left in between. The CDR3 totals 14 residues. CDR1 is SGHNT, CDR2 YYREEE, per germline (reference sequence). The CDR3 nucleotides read TGTGCCAGCAGCTTACTAGTGAGCACCGGGGAGCTGTTTTTT. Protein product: CASSLLVSTGELFF. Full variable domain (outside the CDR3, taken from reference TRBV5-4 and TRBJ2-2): ETGVTQSPTHLIKTRGQQVTLRCSSQSGHNTVSWYQQALGQGPQFIFQYYREEENGRGNFPPRFSGLQFPNYSSELNVNALELDDSALYLCASSLLVSTGELFFGEGSRLTVL.

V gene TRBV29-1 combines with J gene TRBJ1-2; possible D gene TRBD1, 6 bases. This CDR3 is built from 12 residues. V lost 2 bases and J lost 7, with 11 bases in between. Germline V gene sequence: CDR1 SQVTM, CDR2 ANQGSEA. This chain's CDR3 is CSVEKDRSGYTF. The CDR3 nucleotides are TGCAGCGTTGAAAAGGACAGAAGTGGCTACACCTTC.

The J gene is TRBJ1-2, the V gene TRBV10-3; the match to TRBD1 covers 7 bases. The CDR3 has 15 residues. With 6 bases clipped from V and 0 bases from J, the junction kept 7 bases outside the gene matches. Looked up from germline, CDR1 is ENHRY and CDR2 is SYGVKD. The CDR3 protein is CAISDPDRANYGYTF. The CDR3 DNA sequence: TGTGCCATCAGCGACCCTGACAGGGCTAACTATGGCTACACCTTC.

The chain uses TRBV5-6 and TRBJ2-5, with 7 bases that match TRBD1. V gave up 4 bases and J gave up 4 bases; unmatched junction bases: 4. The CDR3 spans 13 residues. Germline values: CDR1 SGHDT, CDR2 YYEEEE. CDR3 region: CASSDRVRETQYF. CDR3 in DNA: TGTGCCAGCAGCGACAGGGTTCGAGAGACCCAGTACTTC.

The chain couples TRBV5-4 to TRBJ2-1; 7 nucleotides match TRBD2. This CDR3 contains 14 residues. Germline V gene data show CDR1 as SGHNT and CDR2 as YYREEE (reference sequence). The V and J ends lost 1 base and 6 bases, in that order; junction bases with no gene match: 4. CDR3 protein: CASSLLGGGNEQFF. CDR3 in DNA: TGTGCCAGCAGCTTGTTGGGGGGGGGCAATGAGCAGTTCTTC.

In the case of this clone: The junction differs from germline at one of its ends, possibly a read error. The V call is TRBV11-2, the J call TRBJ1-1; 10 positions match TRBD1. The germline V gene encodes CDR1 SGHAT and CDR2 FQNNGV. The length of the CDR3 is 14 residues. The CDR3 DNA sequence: TGTGCCAGCAGCTTACCCCCGACAGGGGGCGCGGTCCTCTTT. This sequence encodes CASSLPPTGGAVLF.

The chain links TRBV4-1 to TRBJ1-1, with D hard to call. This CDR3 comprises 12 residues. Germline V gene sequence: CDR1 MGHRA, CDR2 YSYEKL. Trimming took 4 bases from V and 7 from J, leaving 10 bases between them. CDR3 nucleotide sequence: TGCGCCAGCAGCCCTCCGTCCCGTGAAGCTTTCTTT. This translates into CASSPPSREAFF.

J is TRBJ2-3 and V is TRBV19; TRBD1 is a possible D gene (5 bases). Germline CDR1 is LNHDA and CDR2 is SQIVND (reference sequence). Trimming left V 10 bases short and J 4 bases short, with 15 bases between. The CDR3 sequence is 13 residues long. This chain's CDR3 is CATNNQGADTQYF. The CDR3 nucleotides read TGTGCCACCAACAACCAAGGGGCAGATACGCAGTATTTT.

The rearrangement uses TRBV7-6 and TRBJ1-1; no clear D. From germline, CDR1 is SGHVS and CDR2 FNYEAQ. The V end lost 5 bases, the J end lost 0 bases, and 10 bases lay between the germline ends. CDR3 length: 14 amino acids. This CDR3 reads CASSTDTLNTEAFF. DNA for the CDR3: TGTGCCAGCAGCACTGACACTCTGAACACTGAAGCTTTCTTT.

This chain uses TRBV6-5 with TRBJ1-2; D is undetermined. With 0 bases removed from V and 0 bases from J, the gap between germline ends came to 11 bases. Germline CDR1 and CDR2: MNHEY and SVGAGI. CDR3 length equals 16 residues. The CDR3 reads CASSYSQRTSNYGYTF. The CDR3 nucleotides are TGTGCCAGCAGTTACTCCCAGCGAACTTCTAACTATGGCTACACCTTC.

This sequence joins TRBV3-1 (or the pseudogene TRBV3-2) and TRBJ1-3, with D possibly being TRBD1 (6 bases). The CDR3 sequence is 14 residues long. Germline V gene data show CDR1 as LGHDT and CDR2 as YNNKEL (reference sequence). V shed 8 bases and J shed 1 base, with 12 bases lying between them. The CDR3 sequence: CASGGASSGNTIYF. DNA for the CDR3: TGTGCCAGCGGGGGGGCGAGTTCTGGAAACACCATATATTTT.